A selection of T cell receptor beta chains follows, all from one sample in a study of regulatory and conventional T cells in RAG deficiency. Assay used: immunoSEQ multiplex PCR; TCRdb lists only in-frame clones, some missing. The sample includes more than 30,000 clones, approximately 90% seen only once; the top ten take approximately 5.6%. The same data also went into a second study, on regulatory T cells.

What was sequenced was CD8+ T cells sorted from blood. Receptors originate from a human donor in good health. Both conserved end residues are part of each CDR3. The D gene is left open where the match is weak. The size entry is marked missing in some rows and otherwise reads once, few, many or a size class.

j_gene,abundance,d_gene,v_gene,len,CDR3aa,CDR3nt
TRBJ1-1,NA,NA,TRBV6-1,13,CASSESPGAEAFF,TGTGCCAGCAGTGAGAGTCCTGGGGCTGAAGCTTTCTTT
TRBJ2-5,NA,NA,TRBV7-9,15,CASSRLQDRKETQYF,TGTGCCAGCAGCAGATTACAGGACAGAAAAGAGACCCAGTACTTC
TRBJ1-5,NA,NA,TRBV19,15,CASSIVEGISQPQHF,TGTGCCAGTAGTATAGTAGAGGGAATCAGTCAGCCCCAGCATTTT
TRBJ1-2,NA,NA,TRBV5-5,12,CASSLELYGYTF,TGTGCCAGCAGCTTGGAGTTATATGGCTACACCTTC
TRBJ2-5,NA,TRBD2,TRBV7-6,18,CASSSYGASGRAGETQYF,TGTGCCAGCAGCTCATACGGGGCTAGCGGGAGGGCGGGGGAGACCCAGTACTTC
TRBJ2-2,NA,NA,TRBV18,16,CASSPELGYNTGELFF,TGTGCCAGCTCACCAGAACTTGGCTATAACACCGGGGAGCTGTTTTTT
TRBJ2-1,NA,NA,TRBV6-5,13,CASSYGGSNEQFF,TGTGCCAGCAGTTACGGGGGTTCAAATGAGCAGTTCTTC
TRBJ1-5,NA,NA,TRBV6-5,14,CASSMKFSNQPQHF,TGTGCCAGCAGCATGAAATTTAGCAATCAGCCCCAGCATTTT
TRBJ1-1,NA,NA,TRBV6-5,14,CASRPGPINTEAFF,TGTGCCAGCAGACCGGGACCGATTAACACTGAAGCTTTCTTT
TRBJ2-7,NA,NA,TRBV13,14,CASSLGNRVYEQYF,TGTGCCAGCAGCTTAGGAAACAGGGTTTACGAGCAGTACTTC
TRBJ2-7,NA,TRBD1,TRBV6-6,16,CASILSTSGQPHEQYF,TGTGCCAGCATTCTCTCAACCTCGGGACAGCCGCACGAGCAGTACTTC
TRBJ2-5,NA,NA,TRBV11-3,16,CASSSWAGETKETQYF,TGTGCCAGCAGCTCATGGGCAGGAGAAACAAAAGAGACCCAGTACTTC
TRBJ2-2,NA,NA,TRBV7-9,14,CASSLDRVPGELFF,TGTGCCAGCAGCTTAGACAGGGTCCCCGGGGAGCTGTTTTTT
TRBJ1-1,NA,NA,TRBV5-1,14,CASSPGSGNTEAFF,TGCGCCAGCAGCCCGGGCTCCGGGAACACTGAAGCTTTCTTT
TRBJ1-1,NA,TRBD1,TRBV6-1,13,CASRRQGTEEAFF,TGTGCCAGCAGGAGACAGGGGACAGAAGAAGCTTTCTTT
TRBJ1-5,NA,NA,TRBV15,12,CATSRDSRPQHF,TGTGCCACCAGCAGAGATAGTCGGCCCCAGCATTTT
TRBJ1-4,NA,NA,TRBV7-9,12,CASSLDNEKLFF,TGTGCCAGCAGCTTAGATAATGAAAAACTGTTTTTT
TRBJ1-2,NA,NA,TRBV5-6,16,CASSLGVFVAVYGYTF,TGTGCCAGCAGCTTGGGAGTATTCGTAGCAGTCTATGGCTACACCTTC
TRBJ1-2,NA,TRBD1,TRBV5-1,16,CASSYASGTGGSGYTF,TGCGCCAGCAGTTACGCTTCCGGGACAGGGGGCTCTGGCTACACCTTC
TRBJ2-7,NA,TRBD2,TRBV13,14,CASREAGGSDEQYF,TGTGCCAGCAGAGAGGCGGGGGGTTCCGACGAGCAGTACTTC
TRBJ2-1,NA,TRBD1,TRBV4-1,16,CASSQDDRAYYNEQFF,TGCGCCAGCAGCCAAGACGACAGGGCTTACTACAATGAGCAGTTCTTC
TRBJ1-5,few,NA,TRBV15,15,CATSRDAGTNQPQHF,TGTGCCACCAGCAGAGATGCAGGGACCAATCAGCCCCAGCATTTT
TRBJ1-1,once,NA,TRBV19,15,CASSLPGDWDTEAFF,TGTGCCAGTAGTCTACCGGGCGATTGGGACACTGAAGCTTTCTTT